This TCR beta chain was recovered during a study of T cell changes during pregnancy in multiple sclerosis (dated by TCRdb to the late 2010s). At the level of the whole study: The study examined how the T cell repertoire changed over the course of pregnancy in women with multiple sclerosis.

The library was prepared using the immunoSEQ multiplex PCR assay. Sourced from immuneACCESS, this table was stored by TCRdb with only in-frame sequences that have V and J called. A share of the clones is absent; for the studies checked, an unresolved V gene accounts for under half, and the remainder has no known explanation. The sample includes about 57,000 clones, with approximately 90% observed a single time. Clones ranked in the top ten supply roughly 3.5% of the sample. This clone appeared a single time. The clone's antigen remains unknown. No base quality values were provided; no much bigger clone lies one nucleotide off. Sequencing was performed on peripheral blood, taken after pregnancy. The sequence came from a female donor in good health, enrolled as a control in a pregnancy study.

The CDR3 protein sequence reads: CASSTSTRINAEAFF. The DNA sequence reads TGTGCCAGCAGCACCTCGACAAGGATTAACGCTGAAGCTTTCTTT. The chain was built from TRBV9 and TRBJ1-1; the D gene cannot be named for sure. V is reduced by 4 bases and J by 6 bases, leaving a spacing of 19 bases between them. The germline V gene supplies CDR1 SGDLS and CDR2 YYNGEE. Including the terminal cysteine and phenylalanine, the CDR3 comprises 15 residues. CDR3 DNA is the only sequence kept; it has 45 bases, read in frame from the first base.